The T cell receptor (beta chain) under discussion was sequenced for a study of blood T cell repertoires in COVID-19. Turning to the study itself: From T cells, B-cell-depleted T cells, or PBMCs came the material, which was cDNA or gDNA.

Participant ages covered about 18 to 100 years across around 22 US areas. Participants were placed into cohorts based on the clinical history they reported. CDR1 and CDR2 (germline): SGHVS, FNYEAQ. The CDR3 spans 17 residues. V gave up 5 bases and J gave up 2 bases; unmatched junction bases: 14. The protocol was immunoSEQ multiplex PCR, while the TCRdb copy is restricted to in-frame clones and leaves out a portion. The profile shows approximately 180,000 clones, 87% of them singletons. The origin of this receptor is a human donor with acute COVID-19. The donor label of this sample is uncertain. The chain couples TRBV7-6 to TRBJ1-2, with 7 bases that match TRBD1. Sequenced sample: PBMCs or T cells enriched from blood (not recorded which). The CDR3 loop reads CASSPLLQGKVNYGYTF. The CDR3 DNA sequence: TGTGCCAGCAGCCCGCTTTTACAGGGGAAGGTCAACTATGGCTACACCTTC.